Below are 5 T cell receptor beta chains sequenced from a single sample in a study of memory CD4+ T cells and cytomegalovirus serostatus (dated by TCRdb to between 2018 and 2020). Library preparation employed the immunoSEQ multiplex PCR assay. The table was pulled from immuneACCESS by TCRdb, which kept in-frame rearrangements only. Such tables lose some clones; where checked, under half of the loss comes from unresolved V genes, and the rest has no known cause. The sample has under 75,000 clones on record, around 81% of them singletons. Almost 0.55% of the sample lies in the top ten. A FACSAria II was used to sort memory CD4+ T cells, defined as single viable CD3+CD4+CD8-CD45RO+ cells. Sequencing was performed on memory CD4+ T cells from blood. The receptors derive from an adult in good health and CMV-seronegative. Some clones in this sample may be carry-over from other donors' samples.

This clone came up once. V usage is TRBV5-5 and J usage is TRBJ1-2; D is perhaps TRBD1 (5 bases). Per the germline V gene, CDR1 is SGHKS and CDR2 is YYEKEE (reference sequence). This CDR3 spans 15 amino acids. The V end was cut by 0 bases, the J end by 5 bases, with 14 bases between. In DNA, the CDR3 is TGTGCCAGCAGCTTGGTCATCAGGGAGGGGTATGGCTACACCTTC. This codes for CASSLVIREGYGYTF.

The chain couples TRBV6-1 to TRBJ1-4; TRBD1 matches at 10 bases. Germline V lookup: CDR1 MNHNS, CDR2 SASEGT. The ends lost 7 bases at V and 8 bases at J; junction bases unmatched: 10. The CDR3 has 15 residues. In nucleotides, the CDR3 is TGTGCCAGCACTGTGACCGGGACAGGGGAAGAAAAACTGTTTTTT. Its translation: CASTVTGTGEEKLFF.

The chain carries TRBV7-2 and TRBJ2-5, with 8 bases aligning to TRBD1. The germline gives CDR1 SGHTA, CDR2 FQGNSA. CDR3 length equals 15 residues. V was clipped by 1 base and J by 5 bases; unmatched bases: 6. The CDR3 sequence: CASSLGQGPWETQYF. As DNA, the CDR3 is TGTGCCAGCAGCTTAGGACAGGGGCCATGGGAGACCCAGTACTTC. The variable domain in full, completed from reference TRBV7-2 and TRBJ2-5, reads GAGVSQSPSNKVTEKGKDVELRCDPISGHTALYWYRQSLGQGLEFLIYFQGNSAPDKSGLPSDRFSAERTGGSVSTLTIQRTQQEDSAVYLCASSLGQGPWETQYFGPGTRLLVL.

This sequence joins TRBV7-2 and TRBJ2-7, with a tentative D call TRBD2 (6 bases). CDR1 SGHTA and CDR2 FQGNSA come from the germline V gene. V shed 5 bases and J shed 9 bases, with 20 bases lying between them. CDR3 length: 14 amino acids. The CDR3 reads CASSVSGLPAGQYF. CDR3 bases: TGTGCCAGCAGCGTGTCGGGACTCCCCGCCGGGCAGTACTTC.

The V call is TRBV5-1, the J call TRBJ2-7; 7 bases match TRBD2. The V segment lost 4 bases and the J segment 3 bases; nucleotides outside the gene matches: 13. Germline lookup yields CDR1 SGHRS and CDR2 YFSETQ. The CDR3 is 16 amino acids. CDR3 amino acids: CASSREGRAEYYEQYF. The CDR3 nucleotides are TGCGCCAGCAGCCGAGAGGGGAGGGCCGAATACTACGAGCAGTACTTC.